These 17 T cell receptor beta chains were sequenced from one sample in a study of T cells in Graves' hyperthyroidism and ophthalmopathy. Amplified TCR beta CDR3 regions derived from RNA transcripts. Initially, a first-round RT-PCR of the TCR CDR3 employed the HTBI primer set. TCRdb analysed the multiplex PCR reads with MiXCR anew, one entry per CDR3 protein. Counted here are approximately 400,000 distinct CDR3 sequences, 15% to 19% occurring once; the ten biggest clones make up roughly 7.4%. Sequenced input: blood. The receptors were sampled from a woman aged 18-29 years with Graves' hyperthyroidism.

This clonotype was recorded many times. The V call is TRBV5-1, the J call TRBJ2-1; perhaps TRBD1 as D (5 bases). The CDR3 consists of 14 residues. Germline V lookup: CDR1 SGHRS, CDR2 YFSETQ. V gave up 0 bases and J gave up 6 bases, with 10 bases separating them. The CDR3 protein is CASSLVQGLNEQFF. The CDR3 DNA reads TGCGCCAGCAGCTTGGTTCAGGGCCTCAATGAGCAGTTCTTC.

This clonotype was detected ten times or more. The CDR3 region has the DNA TGCGCCAGCAGCCAAGAGGGGACCCCAAAGCGCAATGAGCAGTTCTTC. Its translation is CASSQEGTPKRNEQFF. J is TRBJ2-1 and V is TRBV4-1, with D possibly being TRBD1 or TRBD2 (5 bases each). The CDR3 sequence is 16 residues long. The germline V gene encodes CDR1 MGHRA and CDR2 YSYEKL. V was shortened by 0 bases and J by 6 bases, with 15 bases between the two germline ends.

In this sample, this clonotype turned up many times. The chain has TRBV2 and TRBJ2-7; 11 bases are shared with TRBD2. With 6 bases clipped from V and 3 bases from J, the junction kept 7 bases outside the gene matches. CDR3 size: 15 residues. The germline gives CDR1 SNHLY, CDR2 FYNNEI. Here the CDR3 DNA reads TGTGCCAGCAGGGGGGGACTAGCGGATTACTACGAGCAGTACTTC. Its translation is CASRGGLADYYEQYF.

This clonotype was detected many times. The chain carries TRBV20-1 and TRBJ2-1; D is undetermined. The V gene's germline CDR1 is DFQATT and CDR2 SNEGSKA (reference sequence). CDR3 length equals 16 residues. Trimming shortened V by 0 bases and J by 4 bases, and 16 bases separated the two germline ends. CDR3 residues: CSARDPQPSLYNEQFF. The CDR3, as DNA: TGCAGTGCTAGAGATCCCCAGCCCTCACTTTACAATGAGCAGTTCTTC.

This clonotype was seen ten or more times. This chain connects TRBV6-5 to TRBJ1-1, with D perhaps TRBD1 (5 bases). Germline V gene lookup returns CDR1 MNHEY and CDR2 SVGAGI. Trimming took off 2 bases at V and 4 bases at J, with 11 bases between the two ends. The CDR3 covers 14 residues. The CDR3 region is CASSYGGEGTEAFF. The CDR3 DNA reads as TGTGCCAGCAGTTACGGGGGGGAAGGCACTGAAGCTTTCTTT.

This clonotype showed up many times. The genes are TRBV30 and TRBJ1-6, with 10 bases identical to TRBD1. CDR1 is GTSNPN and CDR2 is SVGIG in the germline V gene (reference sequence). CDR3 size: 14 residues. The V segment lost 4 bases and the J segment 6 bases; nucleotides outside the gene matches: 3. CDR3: CAWTGQGFNSPLHF. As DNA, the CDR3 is TGTGCCTGGACGGGACAGGGGTTTAATTCACCCCTCCACTTT.

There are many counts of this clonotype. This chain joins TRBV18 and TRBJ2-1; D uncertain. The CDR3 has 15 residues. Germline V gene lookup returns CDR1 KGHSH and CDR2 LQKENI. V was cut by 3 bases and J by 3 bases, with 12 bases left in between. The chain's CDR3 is CASSPQSVFYNEQFF. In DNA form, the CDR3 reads TGTGCCAGCTCACCTCAATCGGTTTTCTACAATGAGCAGTTCTTC.

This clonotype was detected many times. The CDR3: CASSRSTGEQFF. The CDR3 region has the DNA TGTGCCAGCAGTCGTTCGACAGGTGAGCAGTTCTTC. The V call is TRBV7-9, the J call TRBJ2-1, with a weak D call TRBD1 (6 bases). The length of the CDR3 is 12 residues. CDR1 and CDR2 from the germline V gene are SEHNR and FQNEAQ (reference sequence). V lost 6 bases and J 9 bases, leaving 12 bases between the germline ends.

The CDR3 region has the DNA TGTGCCAGCAGTTCCGGACGGGCTAGCACAGATACGCAGTATTTT. Its translation: CASSSGRASTDTQYF. The chain recombines TRBV6-5 with TRBJ2-3, with no clear D. CDR3 length equals 15 residues. Germline CDR1 reads MNHEY; CDR2 reads SVGAGI. V was clipped by 4 bases and J by 0 bases, with 11 bases between them.

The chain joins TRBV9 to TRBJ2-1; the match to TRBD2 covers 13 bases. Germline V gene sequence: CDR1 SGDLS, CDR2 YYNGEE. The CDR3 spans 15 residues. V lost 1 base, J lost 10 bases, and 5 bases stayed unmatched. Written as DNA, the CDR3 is TGTGCCAGCAGCGTAACTAGCGGGGGGGCGCGGGAGCAGTTCTTC. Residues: CASSVTSGGAREQFF.

CDR3 DNA sequence: TGTGCCAGCAGCACCCCCCCGACAGGGGGGTCCTACGAGCAGTACTTC. It specifies CASSTPPTGGSYEQYF. V and J are TRBV12-3 or TRBV12-4 and TRBJ2-7; 9 bases line up with TRBD1. CDR3 length equals 16 residues. V trimming: 6 bases; J trimming: 1 base; junction bases outside the gene matches: 10.

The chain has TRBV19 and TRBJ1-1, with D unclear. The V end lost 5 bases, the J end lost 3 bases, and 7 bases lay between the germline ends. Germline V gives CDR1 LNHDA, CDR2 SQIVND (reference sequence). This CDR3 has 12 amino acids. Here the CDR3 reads CASSARHTEAFF. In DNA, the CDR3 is TGTGCCAGTAGTGCTAGGCACACTGAAGCTTTCTTT.

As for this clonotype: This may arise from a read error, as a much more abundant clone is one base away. CDR3 DNA: TGTGCCAGCAGTCCCCGGGAGCAGGGGGCAAAGGAGCAGTACTTC. Translation gives CASSPREQGAKEQYF. The rearrangement uses TRBV12-3 or TRBV12-4 and TRBJ2-7, with 8 bases lining up with TRBD1. After removal of 5 bases from V and 7 bases from J, the junction contained 13 bases not matched to a gene. This CDR3 is built from 15 residues.

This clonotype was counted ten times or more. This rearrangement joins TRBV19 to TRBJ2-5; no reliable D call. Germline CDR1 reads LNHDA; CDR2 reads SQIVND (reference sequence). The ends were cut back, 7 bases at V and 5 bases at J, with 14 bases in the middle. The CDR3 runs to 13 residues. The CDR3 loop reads CASMSRSRETQYF. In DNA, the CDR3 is TGTGCCAGTATGAGCAGGTCGAGGGAGACCCAGTACTTC. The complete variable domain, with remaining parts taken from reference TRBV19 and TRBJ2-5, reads DGGITQSPKYLFRKEGQNVTLSCEQNLNHDAMYWYRQDPGQGLRLIYYSQIVNDFQKGDIAEGYSVSREKKESFPLTVTSAQKNPTAFYLCASMSRSRETQYFGPGTRLLVL.

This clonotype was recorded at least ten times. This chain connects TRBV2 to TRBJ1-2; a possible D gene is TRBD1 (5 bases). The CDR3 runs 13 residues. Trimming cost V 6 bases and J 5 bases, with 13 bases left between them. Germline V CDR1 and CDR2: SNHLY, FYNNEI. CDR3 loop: CASRGRAGYGYTF. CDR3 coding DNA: TGTGCCAGCAGAGGCAGGGCGGGTTATGGCTACACCTTC.

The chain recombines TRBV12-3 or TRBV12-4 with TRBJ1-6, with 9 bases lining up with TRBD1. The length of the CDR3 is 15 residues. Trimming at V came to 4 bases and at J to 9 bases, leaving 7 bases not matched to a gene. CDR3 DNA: TGTGCCAGCAGTTCCGCGGGACAGGGTCGTTCACCCCTCCACTTT. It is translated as CASSSAGQGRSPLHF.

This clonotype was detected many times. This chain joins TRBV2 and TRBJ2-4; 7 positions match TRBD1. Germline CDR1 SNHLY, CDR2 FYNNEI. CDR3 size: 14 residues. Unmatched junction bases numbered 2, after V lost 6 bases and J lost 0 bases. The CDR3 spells CASRGQLAKNIQYF. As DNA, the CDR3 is TGTGCCAGCAGGGGACAGCTAGCCAAAAACATTCAGTACTTC.